The 13 T cell receptor beta chains given below trace back to one sample, sequenced in a study of T cell repertoires in cytomegalovirus infection. TCRdb used MiXCR to reprocess the reads, holding one entry per CDR3 protein. Of approximately 990,000 distinct CDR3 sequences listed, around 30% are singletons. Antigens for these TCRs are unknown. The sequencing here drew on cultured CD8+ T cells from PBMCs, taken from culture after CMV antigen stimulation. The origin of the receptors is a human donor in good health (CMV status not recorded). Some clones in this sample may be carry-over from other donors' samples.

This chain uses TRBV4-2 with TRBJ1-1, with D unclear. Trimming took off 1 base at V and 4 bases at J, with 10 bases between the two ends. Germline values: CDR1 LGHNA, CDR2 YNFKEQ. There are 14 residues in the CDR3. CDR3 DNA: TGTGCCAGCAGCCAAGCAGGCCAGGCCACTGAAGCTTTCTTT. Protein product: CASSQAGQATEAFF.

Ten or more counts support this clonotype. The chain is built from TRBV25-1 and TRBJ1-4; perhaps TRBD1 as D (6 bases). The CDR3 has 12 residues. The germline V gene has CDR1 MGHDK and CDR2 SYGVNS. Trimming stripped 4 bases from V and 10 bases from J, with 10 bases between. The CDR3 is CASSVQGGKLFF. The CDR3 coding sequence is TGTGCCAGCAGTGTACAGGGCGGAAAACTGTTTTTT.

This chain connects TRBV10-3 to TRBJ1-1, with unresolved D. This CDR3 is 18 amino acids long. Germline V CDR1 and CDR2: ENHRY, SYGVKD. Trimming removed 0 bases from V and 1 base from J, with 18 bases in between. The CDR3 DNA reads TGTGCCATCAGTGAGTCTGAACACAAAGCTGGGGAGAACACTGAAGCTTTCTTT. Its protein is CAISESEHKAGENTEAFF.

The rearrangement joins TRBV4-3 to TRBJ2-1, with TRBD1 matching 11 bases. The CDR3 is made up of 17 amino acids. Unmatched junction bases numbered 9, after V lost 4 bases and J lost 4 bases. Germline assignment: CDR1 LGHNA and CDR2 YSLEER. The CDR3 DNA is TGCGCCAGCAGCCCCACCGGACAGGGGGCGCGGTACAATGAGCAGTTCTTC. This gives the protein CASSPTGQGARYNEQFF.

This clonotype came up a few times. This rearrangement joins TRBV7-6 to TRBJ2-3, with D tentatively TRBD1 (5 bases). Germline V CDR1 and CDR2: SGHVS, FNYEAQ. The V and J ends lost 0 bases and 5 bases respectively, with 9 bases between them. This CDR3 is built from 14 residues. CDR3 sequence (DNA): TGTGCCAGCAGCTTAGCTTGGGGCGGAGATACGCAGTATTTT. Amino acids: CASSLAWGGDTQYF. Combining the CDR3 with reference TRBV7-6 and TRBJ2-3 gives the whole variable domain GAGVSQSPRYKVTKRGQDVALRCDPISGHVSLYWYRQALGQGPEFLTYFNYEAQQDKSGLPNDRFSAERPEGSISTLTIQRTEQRDSAMYRCASSLAWGGDTQYFGPGTRLTVL.

There are a few counts of this clonotype. The chain links TRBV6-1 to TRBJ1-2; D is undetermined. CDR3 size: 13 residues. V was trimmed by 6 bases and J by 7 bases, leaving 15 bases between them. Germline assignment: CDR1 MNHNS and CDR2 SASEGT. The CDR3 DNA reads TGTGCCAGCAGGGGAGGCGCCGCCGCTGGCTACACCTTC. Its translation: CASRGGAAAGYTF.

The chain links TRBV12-3 or TRBV12-4 to TRBJ1-5; D is unresolved. The CDR3 loop spans 16 amino acids. Trimming cost V 6 bases and J 0 bases, with 15 bases left between them. The CDR3 reads CASSPSGSGSNQPQHF. DNA of the CDR3: TGTGCCAGCAGCCCATCGGGGTCAGGTAGCAATCAGCCCCAGCATTTT.

V usage is TRBV19 and J usage is TRBJ2-1; 9 bases are a match to TRBD1. CDR1 and CDR2 from the germline V gene are LNHDA and SQIVND (reference sequence). The CDR3 totals 16 residues. J was trimmed by 0 bases and V by 3 bases; bases with no gene match: 3. In DNA form, the CDR3 reads TGTGCCAGTAGTATCCCGGACAGGGGCTCCTACAATGAGCAGTTCTTC. Translating gives CASSIPDRGSYNEQFF.

This clonotype appeared many times. The V gene is TRBV12-3 or TRBV12-4, the J gene TRBJ1-5, with a weak D call TRBD1 (5 bases). CDR3 length: 13 amino acids. Between the trimmed V and J ends, which lost 7 bases and 6 bases, there was a span of 13 bases. CDR3 sequence (DNA): TGTGCCAGCACCCTGGGGGGGGGTCAGCCCCAGCATTTT. Its protein product is CASTLGGGQPQHF.

This clonotype has a handful of counts. The chain recombines TRBV19 with TRBJ2-7, with D possibly matching TRBD1 (5 bases). This CDR3 has 14 residues. The V gene's germline CDR1 is LNHDA and CDR2 SQIVND (reference sequence). Deletions cut 8 bases from V and 2 bases from J, with 16 bases between. CDR3 amino acids: CASSLKGFPYEQYF. In DNA form, the CDR3 reads TGTGCCAGTTCCCTCAAGGGGTTCCCCTACGAGCAGTACTTC.

Comment on this clonotype: A much larger clone sits a single nucleotide away, making a read error possible. The chain links TRBV4-1 to TRBJ2-1, with 10 bases matching TRBD1. Germline values: CDR1 MGHRA, CDR2 YSYEKL. V lost 3 bases, J lost 2 bases, and 1 base stayed unmatched. This CDR3 comprises 15 residues. The CDR3 bases are TGCGCCAGCAGCCATGGGACAGGGGCCTACAATGAGCAGTTCTTC. This encodes CASSHGTGAYNEQFF.

The chain uses TRBV27 and TRBJ2-5, with D possibly TRBD2 on 6 matching bases. Per germline, CDR1 MNHEY and CDR2 SMNVEV (reference sequence). V dropped 3 bases and J dropped 5 bases, with 16 bases sitting between them. The CDR3 extends over 15 amino acids. The CDR3 reads CASSLGGGTAETQYF. The CDR3, as DNA: TGTGCCAGCAGTTTGGGAGGCGGAACGGCGGAGACCCAGTACTTC.

This clonotype was counted ten times or more. This chain joins TRBV7-8 and TRBJ1-1, with TRBD1 identical over 10 bases. The CDR3 is 20 amino acids. The V segment lost 0 bases and the J segment 3 bases; nucleotides outside the gene matches: 16. CDR1 and CDR2 (germline): SGHVS, FQNEAQ. In DNA form, the CDR3 reads TGTGCCAGCAGCTTAGCTCTAAACGGGGACAGGGGAGTATGGTACACTGAAGCTTTCTTT. It translates to CASSLALNGDRGVWYTEAFF.